Below, 17 T cell receptor beta chains from the same sample are listed, as sequenced in a study of shared clonotypes between healthy human individuals. In the naive CD8 group, cells lacked CD45RO and were positively selected for CCR7, so terminally differentiated effector memory CD45RA+ cells were left out. The data were produced by immunoSEQ multiplex PCR, yet TCRdb's version contains in-frame clones alone and is incomplete. Of roughly 2 million clones in the sample, roughly 95% were seen once. Sequencing used naive CD8+ T cells sorted from blood. The source is a man aged 18 to 29 in good health.

The chain has TRBV4-1 and TRBJ2-7, with 9 positions matching TRBD1. Trimming removed 0 bases from V and 1 base from J; junction bases left unmatched: 13. The CDR3 runs 19 residues. CDR1 and CDR2 from the germline V gene are MGHRA and YSYEKL. The CDR3 sequence is CASSQEESFWTGDSYEQYF. As DNA, the CDR3 is TGCGCCAGCAGCCAAGAAGAGAGCTTCTGGACAGGGGATTCCTACGAGCAGTACTTC.

V and J are TRBV7-8 and TRBJ1-1; D ambiguous. Germline V gene data show CDR1 as SGHVS and CDR2 as FQNEAQ. The CDR3 extends over 13 amino acids. V lost 1 base and J 6 bases, leaving 9 bases between the germline ends. CDR3 coding DNA: TGTGCCAGCAGCTTAGTGGGAGAGGCTGAAGCTTTCTTT. This codes for CASSLVGEAEAFF.

The CDR3 reads CASSSTGGSTYNEQFF. In DNA form, the CDR3 reads TGTGCCAGCAGCTCAACAGGAGGGAGCACCTACAATGAGCAGTTCTTC. The V gene is TRBV7-9, the J gene TRBJ2-1; possibly TRBD2 for D (6 bases). Germline V gene sequence: CDR1 SEHNR, CDR2 FQNEAQ (reference sequence). The V end lost 4 bases, the J end lost 2 bases, and 15 bases lay between the germline ends. This CDR3 spans 16 amino acids.

The V call is TRBV6-4, the J call TRBJ1-1; 7 positions match TRBD1. Germline V gene data show CDR1 as MRHNA and CDR2 as SNTAGT. V lost 6 bases to trimming and J lost 0 bases; unmatched junction nucleotides: 7. The CDR3 length is 15 residues. CDR3 in amino acids: CASRRDRTMNTEAFF. CDR3 sequence (DNA): TGTGCCAGCAGACGGGACAGAACCATGAACACTGAAGCTTTCTTT.

Turning to this clone: Other nucleotide sequences in the sample specify the same CDR3. The genes are TRBV20-1 and TRBJ2-1, with no clear D. The V end lost 1 base, the J end lost 8 bases, and 6 bases lay between the germline ends. Germline lookup yields CDR1 DFQATT and CDR2 SNEGSKA (reference sequence). This CDR3 has 11 residues. CDR3 sequence (DNA): TGCAGTGCTAGAGGCAGCGATGAGCAGTTCTTC. This encodes CSARGSDEQFF.

Comment on this clone: Other DNA sequences in the same sample also yield this CDR3. The V gene is TRBV6-5, the J gene TRBJ2-7, with 12 bases identical to TRBD2. V lost 5 bases and J lost 4; bases outside the gene matches: 3. The germline V gene encodes CDR1 MNHEY and CDR2 SVGAGI. This CDR3 is 14 amino acids long. This CDR3 is CASSPGTSGYEQYF. CDR3 bases: TGTGCCAGCAGTCCCGGGACTAGCGGGTACGAGCAGTACTTC.

This CDR3 is CASSILTGAANSPLHF. The CDR3 DNA reads as TGTGCCAGTAGTATTTTGACAGGGGCGGCTAATTCACCCCTCCACTTT. The chain has TRBV19 and TRBJ1-6; 8 bases agree with TRBD1. CDR1 and CDR2 from the germline V gene are LNHDA and SQIVND (reference sequence). Trimming removed 3 bases from V and 6 bases from J; junction bases left unmatched: 7. The CDR3 is 16 residues long.

V is TRBV9 and J is TRBJ2-2; TRBD2 matches 8 bases. V lost 7 bases and J lost 3; bases outside the gene matches: 2. The CDR3 is made up of 13 amino acids. Germline assignment: CDR1 SGDLS and CDR2 YYNGEE. CDR3 loop: CASREGYTGELFF. Here the CDR3 DNA reads TGTGCCAGCCGGGAGGGGTACACCGGGGAGCTGTTTTTT.

The CDR3 sequence: CASSQVAGFNTEAFF. Written as DNA, the CDR3 is TGCGCCAGCAGCCAAGTGGCAGGGTTTAACACTGAAGCTTTCTTT. This rearrangement joins TRBV4-1 to TRBJ1-1, with a possible D match to TRBD1 (5 bases). CDR1 MGHRA and CDR2 YSYEKL come from the germline V gene. V lost 1 base and J lost 2, with 11 bases in between. The CDR3 runs 15 residues.

The chain combines TRBV5-6 with TRBJ2-7; D unresolved. This CDR3 comprises 14 residues. V lost 1 base, J lost 2 bases, and 10 bases lay in between. In germline, CDR1 is SGHDT, CDR2 YYEEEE. CDR3 amino acids: CASSLRPNPYEQYF. In nucleotides, the CDR3 is TGTGCCAGCAGCTTGAGGCCAAACCCCTACGAGCAGTACTTC.

V and J are TRBV13 and TRBJ2-7; D is undetermined. V lost 2 bases and J lost 5, with 4 bases in between. The CDR3 extends over 11 amino acids. Germline V gene data show CDR1 as PRHDT and CDR2 as FYEKMQ (reference sequence). This chain's CDR3 is CASSLTDEQYF. The CDR3 DNA reads as TGTGCCAGCAGCTTAACGGACGAGCAGTACTTC.

The chain is built from TRBV7-9 and TRBJ2-1, with 7 bases matching TRBD1. The junction had 12 bases not matched to a gene; V was cut back by 5 bases and J by 8 bases. Germline CDR1 is SEHNR and CDR2 is FQNEAQ (reference sequence). The CDR3 consists of 15 residues. In DNA, the CDR3 is TGTGCCAGCAGCCCTACCGGGACAGAACAATATGAGCAGTTCTTC. Amino acid sequence: CASSPTGTEQYEQFF.

V gene TRBV15 combines with J gene TRBJ2-5; D gene ambiguous. The ends were cut back, 5 bases at V and 10 bases at J, with 14 bases in the middle. CDR1 and CDR2 from the germline V gene are LNHNV and YYDKDF (reference sequence). This CDR3 spans 12 amino acids. CDR3: CATSYTTAVQYF. As DNA, the CDR3 is TGTGCCACCAGCTATACCACGGCGGTCCAGTACTTC.

CDR3 sequence: CASSIDRGRIGADTQYF. In DNA, the CDR3 is TGTGCCAGCAGCATCGACAGGGGGCGGATTGGGGCAGATACGCAGTATTTT. The V gene is TRBV7-9, the J gene TRBJ2-3; 10 bases agree with TRBD1. V lost 5 bases and J lost 4; bases outside the gene matches: 12. The V gene's germline CDR1 is SEHNR and CDR2 FQNEAQ (reference sequence). The CDR3 is 17 amino acids.

The chain combines TRBV11-2 with TRBJ2-7, with unresolved D. CDR3 length equals 16 residues. Trimming took 1 base from V and 0 from J, leaving 13 bases between them. Germline V gene data show CDR1 as SGHAT and CDR2 as FQNNGV. DNA for the CDR3: TGTGCCAGCAGCTTAGCGCCGGACGGTAGCTCCTACGAGCAGTACTTC. Protein product: CASSLAPDGSSYEQYF.

For this clone: Other DNA sequences in this sample translate to the same CDR3. The CDR3 coding sequence is TGTGCCAGCAGTTACGGGGGTGTGGGCGAGCAGTACTTC. Translated, it gives CASSYGGVGEQYF. The gene calls are TRBV6-5 and TRBJ2-7; possibly TRBD1 or TRBD2 for D (5 bases each). Trimming pared 2 bases from V and 6 bases from J, leaving 11 bases between. The CDR3 contains 13 residues. CDR1 and CDR2 from the germline V gene are MNHEY and SVGAGI.

The chain links TRBV9 to TRBJ2-7; tentatively, D is TRBD2 (6 bases). From germline, CDR1 is SGDLS and CDR2 YYNGEE. V shed 2 bases and J shed 4 bases, with 13 bases lying between them. The CDR3 extends over 14 amino acids. The DNA of the CDR3 is TGTGCCAGCAGCGTGGGAGGAGACGTATACGAGCAGTACTTC. Its protein product is CASSVGGDVYEQYF.